The 8 T cell receptor beta chains listed next were all sequenced from one sample in a study of T cells after yellow fever vaccination. From the 5' RACE reads, TCRdb called clonotypes with MiXCR, one entry per CDR3 protein. Of just under 600,000 distinct CDR3 sequences listed, about 13% are singletons. This material consisted of PBMCs, taken on the day of the yellow fever booster vaccination. The origin of the receptors is a man aged 25-40 years who received the YFV17D yellow fever vaccine.

This CDR3 is CAGDEGGDTQYF. The CDR3 DNA follows: TGTGCCGGAGACGAGGGTGGAGATACGCAGTATTTT. The chain is built from TRBV30 and TRBJ2-3, with D maybe TRBD2 (5 bases). The V and J ends lost 8 bases and 5 bases respectively, with 14 bases between them. CDR1 and CDR2 from the germline V gene are GTSNPN and SVGIG (reference sequence). The CDR3 is made up of 12 amino acids. The full variable domain, in which reference TRBV30 and TRBJ2-3 provide the parts outside the CDR3, is SQTIHQWPATLVQPVGSPLSLECTVEGTSNPNLYWYRQAAGRGLQLLFYSVGIGQISSEVPQNLSASRPQDRQFILSSKKLLLSDSGFYLCAGDEGGDTQYFGPGTRLTVL.

The chain uses TRBV13 and TRBJ2-3, with D unclear. With 8 bases removed from V and 1 base from J, the gap between germline ends came to 7 bases. The CDR3 contains 12 residues. Germline V gives CDR1 PRHDT, CDR2 FYEKMQ (reference sequence). CDR3 region: CASGVGTDTQYF. The DNA of the CDR3 is TGTGCCAGCGGGGTTGGCACAGATACGCAGTATTTT.

This clonotype has just a few counts. The J gene is TRBJ2-4, the V gene TRBV30; 11 nucleotides align to TRBD1. The junction had 7 bases not matched to a gene; V was cut back by 3 bases and J by 6 bases. CDR1 and CDR2 (germline): GTSNPN, SVGIG (reference sequence). This CDR3 spans 15 amino acids. As DNA, the CDR3 is TGTGCCTGGAGCTCGGGACAGGGGGTCCGAAACATTCAGTACTTC. It codes for CAWSSGQGVRNIQYF. Drawing the rest from reference TRBV30 and TRBJ2-4, the complete variable domain is SQTIHQWPATLVQPVGSPLSLECTVEGTSNPNLYWYRQAAGRGLQLLFYSVGIGQISSEVPQNLSASRPQDRQFILSSKKLLLSDSGFYLCAWSSGQGVRNIQYFGAGTRLSVL.

The chain carries TRBV10-3 and TRBJ2-3, with 9 bases matching TRBD2. Trimming at V came to 3 bases and at J to 5 bases, leaving 6 bases not matched to a gene. The germline gives CDR1 ENHRY, CDR2 SYGVKD. The CDR3 has 15 amino acids. The CDR3 coding sequence is TGTGCCATCAGTGATGTAGCGGGAGCTGAAGATACGCAGTATTTT. Amino acid sequence: CAISDVAGAEDTQYF.

This clonotype was detected a few times. The chain carries TRBV5-5 and TRBJ2-5; tentative D call: TRBD1 (5 bases). This CDR3 has 13 residues. Germline V gene sequence: CDR1 SGHKS, CDR2 YYEKEE (reference sequence). V shed 4 bases and J shed 4 bases, with 11 bases lying between them. CDR3: CASSPQGPETQYF. As DNA, the CDR3 is TGTGCCAGCAGCCCCCAGGGCCCAGAGACCCAGTACTTC.

There are a few counts of this clonotype. This rearrangement joins TRBV23-1 to TRBJ2-7; TRBD1 aligns across 9 bases. TRBV23-1 is noted as an ORF with a role that remains uncertain. The CDR3 has 13 residues. V trimming: 8 bases; J trimming: 5 bases; junction bases outside the gene matches: 7. CDR3 protein: CASRRTGVDEQYF. In DNA form, the CDR3 reads TGCGCCAGCCGAAGGACAGGGGTTGACGAGCAGTACTTC.

There are a few counts of this clonotype. The chain is built from TRBV20-1 and TRBJ2-4; 9 bases are shared with TRBD1. V trimming: 8 bases; J trimming: 9 bases; junction bases outside the gene matches: 8. This CDR3 contains 12 residues. The V gene's germline CDR1 is DFQATT and CDR2 SNEGSKA (reference sequence). The CDR3 spells CSTTLDRGIQYF. The CDR3 DNA reads TGCAGTACCACACTGGACAGGGGCATTCAGTACTTC.

This clonotype was recorded a few times. V is TRBV19 and J is TRBJ2-4; D may be TRBD1 or TRBD2 (5 bases each). CDR3 length: 14 amino acids. Deletions cut 4 bases from V and 9 bases from J, with 16 bases between. Germline-derived CDR1 and CDR2 are LNHDA and SQIVND (reference sequence). The CDR3 here is CASSSGLRQGIQYF. CDR3 nucleotides: TGTGCCAGTAGTAGCGGGCTCCGGCAGGGCATTCAGTACTTC.